The sequence of this TCR beta chain was determined in a study of CD8 T cells in Susac syndrome. Whole-study results and caveats: Total CD8+ and CD8+ TEMRA repertoires contained sixteen and five Susac-specific public clones, respectively.

Regarding this clonotype: Its antigen remains unknown.

CDR1 is SGHAT and CDR2 is FQDESV in the germline V gene (reference sequence). With 0 bases removed from V and 3 bases from J, the gap between germline ends came to 10 bases. The length of the CDR3 is 15 residues. cDNA came from around 0.54 to 1 ug RNA primed by random hexamers. The amplification used immunoSEQ multiplex PCR on TCR beta CDR3; it spanned 54 Vbeta and 13 Jbeta. One entry per CDR3 protein, called by TCRdb with MiXCR from the immunoSEQ multiplex PCR reads. The sample comprises about 24,000 distinct CDR3 sequences, around 93% of which are singletons, and approximately 0.62% rests with the top ten.

The clonotype originates from a human donor with Susac syndrome. The source material was CD8+ T cells from PBMCs. The V call is TRBV11-1, the J call TRBJ2-3; D not resolved. DNA of the CDR3: TGTGCCAGCAGCTTAGCAGCCGCGATAACAGATACGCAGTATTTT. It yields the protein CASSLAAAITDTQYF.